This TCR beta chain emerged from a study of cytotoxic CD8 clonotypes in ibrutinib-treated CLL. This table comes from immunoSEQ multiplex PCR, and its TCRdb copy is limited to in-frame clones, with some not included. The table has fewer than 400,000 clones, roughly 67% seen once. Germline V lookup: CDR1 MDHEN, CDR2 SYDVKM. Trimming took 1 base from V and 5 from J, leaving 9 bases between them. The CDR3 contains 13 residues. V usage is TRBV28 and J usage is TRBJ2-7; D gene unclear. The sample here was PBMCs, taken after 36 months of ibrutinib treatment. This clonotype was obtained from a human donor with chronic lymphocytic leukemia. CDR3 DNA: TGTGCCAGCAGTTTATACCGGTTGCACGAGCAGTACTTC. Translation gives CASSLYRLHEQYF.